This TCR beta chain was profiled in a study of blood T cell repertoires in COVID-19. The repertoire was sequenced with immunoSEQ multiplex PCR; TCRdb's copy has only in-frame clones and lacks some. Of some 180,000 clones in the sample, roughly 85% were seen once. The CDR3 runs 15 residues. Germline V gene lookup returns CDR1 SGHRS and CDR2 YFSETQ. V lost 6 bases, J lost 6 bases, and 18 bases lay in between. The chain links TRBV5-1 to TRBJ1-4; a weak D match, TRBD1 (5 bases). The receptor was derived from a woman aged 60-75 years with acute or convalescent COVID-19. Sequenced input: peripheral blood. CDR3 amino acids: CASIFRGSGDEKLFF. The CDR3 nucleotides are TGCGCCAGCATTTTTCGGGGGTCGGGGGATGAAAAACTGTTTTTT.